The sequence of this T cell receptor beta chain was determined in a study of blood T cell repertoires in COVID-19 (TCRdb year 2020). About the study as a whole: Samples covering the acute and convalescent phases of COVID-19 were provided by collaborators in the United States, Italy and Spain. Deeply sampled blood TCRbeta repertoires from subjects exposed to, actively infected with, or recovered from COVID-19 were included in the dataset. Where available, HLA class I and class II types were taken from metadata supplied by the sample provider and were not determined by assay-based typing. The samples were drawn from the first 160 participants of the ongoing ImmuneRACE study and from over a thousand subjects provided by 6 global collaborators. Nearly every sample came with metadata listing a de-identified subject ID, COVID-19 status, age in years and sex. The material from the prospective study consisted of cDNA or gDNA derived from T cells, B-cell-depleted T cells, or PBMCs. The repertoires were released in a freely available public database meant as a resource for research on the immune response to SARS-CoV-2. Broader findings and caveats from the paper: Clinical and demographic metadata were provided uncurated, with the amount varying by source and participant.

According to the germline V gene, CDR1 reads KGHDR and CDR2 reads SFDVKD. From cysteine to phenylalanine, the CDR3 is 16 amino acids long. Only the CDR3 region is kept as DNA, spanning 48 bases read in frame from base 1. After removal of 6 bases from V and 5 bases from J, the junction retains 8 bases not matched to a gene. Points on this clone: Its cognate antigen has yet to be identified. The sample holds no much larger clone one base away, and base qualities are not on file.

Each collaborating institution followed its own protocols to collect whole blood in K2EDTA tubes. For TCRbeta analysis, collaborators shipped samples as frozen whole blood, isolated PBMCs, or DNA extracted from either of those sample types. The immunoSEQ Assay, a bias-controlled multiplex PCR, was used to amplify TCRbeta CDR3 regions from genomic DNA. The authors' pipeline ran thus. The number of nucleated cells in each sample was estimated from the amplification of reference gene primers within the assay. Sequence reads were collapsed and filtered to measure the absolute abundance of every unique TCRbeta CDR3 rearrangement. For each sample, productive Simpson clonality was calculated by taking the square root of Simpson's diversity index across productive rearrangements. This is the immuneACCESS table as TCRdb keeps it, with only in-frame sequences that have V and J called. A part of the clones is gone; compared with another copy, unresolved V genes explain less than half, and the rest is unexplained. That table furnishes V, J and clone size, whereas the DNA furnished D and trimming. The sample data list 100,000 to 120,000 clones, and 85% to 90% of these were observed just once. The ten top clones hold under 6% of the sample.

Sequenced sample: peripheral blood. The TCR originated in a woman aged 45-60 years with acute or convalescent COVID-19. The chain couples TRBV24-1 to TRBJ2-2; a stretch of 10 junction bases matches TRBD2. The CDR3 here reads CATSRTAGGRTGELFF. The DNA sequence is TGTGCCACCAGTCGGACAGCGGGGGGGCGAACCGGGGAGCTGTTTTTT.